This TCR beta chain was captured by sequencing in a study of long-term antiretroviral therapy in people with HIV. Study results and limitations: After ART, diversity increased yet remained lower than transplant donor controls.

Details on this clone: The antigen remains unidentified.

A minimum of one pre-ART and two post-ART PBMC samples existed for each donor. V lost 0 bases and J 7 bases, leaving 15 bases between the germline ends. The CDR3 length is 15 residues. Germline V gives CDR1 LNHNV, CDR2 YYDKDF (reference sequence). Survey level was the resolution at which the v3.0 immunoSEQ assay ran. Clones were read by immunoSEQ multiplex PCR, and TCRdb kept only the in-frame ones, dropping some. In the table there are 25,000 to 30,000 clones, roughly nine tenths of which are singletons. The rearrangement joins TRBV15 to TRBJ1-2; TRBD1 is a possible D gene (5 bases). The receptor was isolated from a man in his late teens or twenties with HIV. Sequencing used unsorted PBMCs, obtained 3.1 years after starting antiretroviral therapy. CDR3 in DNA: TGTGCCACCAGCAGAGATCTAACAGACAGTACTGGCTACACCTTC. Its protein is CATSRDLTDSTGYTF.